This TCR beta chain comes out of a study of cytomegalovirus exposure and HLA in healthy donors. General study findings and limits: The authors later found most CMV-associated TCR beta chains appeared HLA-restricted.

PCR used 60 Vbeta primers and 13 Jbeta primers. Sequenced by immunoSEQ multiplex PCR; TCRdb stores in-frame clones only, minus some. The sample holds approximately 220,000 clones; approximately 79% are singletons and the top ten take around 1.9%. Germline V gives CDR1 DFQATT, CDR2 SNEGSKA (reference sequence). There are 11 residues in the CDR3. About this clone: Its specificity is unknown.

The chain links TRBV20-1 to TRBJ1-2; 7 nucleotides line up with TRBD1. What was sequenced was PBMCs. The receptor was derived from a male donor in good health and CMV-seronegative. CDR3 residues: CRSEGAYGYTF. The CDR3, as DNA: TGCAGGAGCGAGGGGGCGTATGGCTACACCTTC.